This is a list of T cell receptor beta chains from one sample in a study of blood T cell repertoires in COVID-19. The protocol was immunoSEQ multiplex PCR, while the TCRdb copy is restricted to in-frame clones and leaves out a portion. There are about 210,000 clones in the sample; more than 75% occur only once, and approximately 3% lies in the top ten. What was sequenced was peripheral blood. These receptors were taken from a man in his sixties with acute or convalescent COVID-19. Each CDR3 is given with its conserved first and last residue. A D gene is named only where the DNA matches it firmly. Only part of the rows carry a size: once, few, many, or a class if the clone is expanded.

j_call v_call clone_size d_call cdr3_aa cdr3_nt
TRBJ2-5 TRBV4-2 NA NA CASSQAGGLIGETQYF TGTGCCAGCAGCCAAGCGGGGGGCCTTATAGGAGAGACCCAGTACTTC
TRBJ1-2 TRBV28 NA TRBD1 CASSSLQGANYGYTF TGTGCCAGCAGTTCCCTACAGGGGGCTAACTATGGCTACACCTTC
TRBJ2-7 TRBV19 NA NA CASSIGSGVYEQYF TGTGCCAGTAGTATAGGCTCAGGGGTCTACGAGCAGTACTTC
TRBJ2-3 TRBV9 NA TRBD2 CASRPTSGESSTQYF TGTGCCAGCAGACCAACTAGCGGGGAGTCTTCTACGCAGTATTTT
TRBJ2-7 TRBV15 NA TRBD1 CATSRTGQGVYEQYF TGTGCCACCAGCAGGACGGGCCAGGGGGTCTACGAGCAGTACTTC
TRBJ2-1 TRBV6-5 NA NA CASSYPGRGQYEQFF TGTGCCAGCAGTTACCCTGGGAGAGGGCAGTATGAGCAGTTCTTC
TRBJ2-3 TRBV2 NA TRBD2 CASSGAGVNTDTQYF TGTGCCAGCAGCGGTGCGGGGGTCAACACAGATACGCAGTATTTT
TRBJ2-7 TRBV7-8 once TRBD2 CASSLLGPLAGGYEQYF TGTGCCAGCAGCTTACTCGGTCCACTAGCGGGGGGCTACGAGCAGTACTTC
TRBJ2-2 TRBV11-3 few NA CASRGGPGELFF TGTGCCAGCAGGGGAGGTCCCGGGGAGCTGTTTTTT
TRBJ2-2 TRBV19 NA TRBD2 CASSILAGVSGELFF TGTGCCAGTAGTATACTAGCGGGGGTTTCCGGGGAGCTGTTTTTT
TRBJ1-3 TRBV3-1/TRBV3-2 once NA CASSQESLWNTIYF TGTGCCAGCAGCCAAGAGAGTCTCTGGAACACCATATATTTT
TRBJ1-3 TRBV27 NA TRBD1 CASSSRRTGPGNTIYF TGTGCCAGCAGTTCCCGCCGGACAGGCCCAGGAAACACCATATATTTT
TRBJ1-5 TRBV5-5 once TRBD1 CASSFRDRTYSNQPQHF TGTGCCAGCAGCTTCCGGGACAGAACGTATAGCAATCAGCCCCAGCATTTT
TRBJ2-7 TRBV6-8 NA NA CASSPASSLVPAPYEQYF TGTGCCAGCAGCCCAGCTAGCTCTCTTGTCCCGGCCCCCTACGAGCAGTACTTC
TRBJ2-7 TRBV3-1/TRBV3-2 NA TRBD1 CASSQGPPLGTAYEQYF TGTGCCAGCAGCCAAGGGCCCCCCCTAGGGACAGCCTACGAGCAGTACTTC
TRBJ1-2 TRBV29-1 NA TRBD1 CSVGTGGPRGNSGYTF TGCAGCGTCGGGACAGGGGGCCCTAGAGGAAACTCTGGCTACACCTTC
TRBJ1-2 TRBV7-8 NA NA CASSLDADRRGYTF TGTGCCAGCAGCTTAGATGCCGACCGGAGGGGCTACACCTTC
TRBJ2-2 TRBV13 NA TRBD2 CASSLGLAGGTGELFF TGTGCCAGCAGCTTAGGCCTAGCGGGGGGCACCGGGGAGCTGTTTTTT
TRBJ2-7 TRBV3-1/TRBV3-2 NA NA CASSQDPQYEQYF TGTGCCAGCAGCCAAGATCCCCAATACGAGCAGTACTTC
TRBJ1-6 TRBV19 NA NA CASIDRLRDSPLHF TGTGCCAGTATTGACAGGCTGAGGGATTCACCCCTCCACTTT
TRBJ1-6 TRBV19 NA NA CASSRGQSYNSPLHF TGTGCCAGTAGTAGAGGACAGAGTTATAATTCACCCCTCCACTTT
TRBJ2-2 TRBV2 NA TRBD2 CASKRGPGELFF TGTGCCAGCAAGCGGGGGCCCGGGGAGCTGTTTTTT
TRBJ2-3 TRBV24-1 NA NA CATSDRAAPSTDTQYF TGTGCCACCAGTGACCGAGCGGCCCCTAGCACAGATACGCAGTATTTT
TRBJ1-5 TRBV7-3 NA TRBD1 CASSPTGGQPQHF TGTGCCAGCAGCCCGACAGGGGGCCAGCCCCAGCATTTT
TRBJ2-5 TRBV5-4 NA NA CASSLGPGGRQETQYF TGTGCCAGCAGCTTGGGTCCTGGGGGGAGACAAGAGACCCAGTACTTC
TRBJ2-1 TRBV5-8 NA NA CASSLGTHNEQFF TGTGCCAGCAGCTTGGGTACTCACAATGAGCAGTTCTTC